A selection of T cell receptor beta chains follows, all from one sample in a study of cytomegalovirus exposure and HLA in healthy donors. The protocol was immunoSEQ multiplex PCR, while the TCRdb copy is restricted to in-frame clones and leaves out a portion. The sample includes 80,000 to 90,000 clones, roughly 80% seen only once; the top ten take approximately 2.3%. Material for sequencing was PBMCs. Every receptor here comes from a middle-aged man in good health and CMV-seronegative. CDR3s include the opening cysteine and the closing phenylalanine or tryptophan. D genes are given only for firm matches. Clone sizes are given selectively: once, few, many, or a class where the clone is expanded.

>TRBV6-5|medium-sized|TRBD1|TRBJ1-1
CASSYSRGLGTEAFF
TGTGCCAGCAGTTACTCCAGGGGGCTCGGCACTGAAGCTTTCTTT
>TRBV9|-|TRBD1|TRBJ1-1
CASSALGTGGRTEAFF
TGTGCCAGCAGCGCTCTCGGGACAGGGGGCAGAACTGAAGCTTTCTTT
>TRBV6-5|-|-|TRBJ1-2
CASSTLDSLSYGYTF
TGTGCCAGCAGTACCCTCGACAGCCTGAGTTATGGCTACACCTTC
>TRBV6-1|-|-|TRBJ2-7
CASRLGGVASYEQYF
TGTGCCAGCAGGCTAGGCGGAGTGGCGTCCTACGAGCAGTACTTC
>TRBV30|-|-|TRBJ2-2
CAWRRGLTGELFF
TGTGCCTGGAGGCGGGGGCTCACCGGGGAGCTGTTTTTT
>TRBV5-6|-|-|TRBJ2-7
CASSFRNAYEQYF
TGTGCCAGCAGCTTTCGCAACGCCTACGAGCAGTACTTC
>TRBV5-1|-|-|TRBJ2-2
CASSYSGTLTGELFF
TGCGCCAGCAGCTATTCCGGGACTCTAACCGGGGAGCTGTTTTTT
>TRBV19|-|-|TRBJ2-3
CASSARDSGTDTQYF
TGTGCCAGTAGCGCACGGGATTCGGGCACAGATACGCAGTATTTT
>TRBV11-3|-|-|TRBJ2-2
CASSPRRSTGELFF
TGTGCCAGCAGCCCCCGACGGAGCACCGGGGAGCTGTTTTTT
>TRBV6-6|few|-|TRBJ1-5
CASSSRRASNQPQHF
TGTGCCAGCAGTTCACGGCGGGCTAGCAATCAGCCCCAGCATTTT
>TRBV27|-|-|TRBJ2-7
CASSFAGPSYEQYF
TGTGCCAGCAGTTTCGCAGGGCCATCCTACGAGCAGTACTTC
>TRBV6-5|-|-|TRBJ1-1
CASSLQALNTEAFF
TGTGCCAGCAGTCTCCAGGCGCTGAACACTGAAGCTTTCTTT
>TRBV4-1|once|-|TRBJ1-2
CASSHSENINYGYTF
TGCGCCAGCAGCCATTCAGAAAACATTAACTATGGCTACACCTTC
>TRBV4-1|few|-|TRBJ1-1
CASSQVRGESWNTEAFF
TGCGCCAGCAGCCAAGTGCGGGGTGAGTCATGGAACACTGAAGCTTTCTTT
>TRBV6-5|-|-|TRBJ2-5
CASSYFGEETQYF
TGTGCCAGCAGTTACTTCGGGGAAGAGACCCAGTACTTC
>TRBV28|-|-|TRBJ1-2
CASSPFGGGRRDTF
TGTGCCAGCAGTCCATTCGGGGGGGGCCGGCGGGACACCTTC
>TRBV2|-|-|TRBJ1-4
CASRSNRATNEKLFF
TGTGCCAGCAGGAGTAACAGGGCAACTAATGAAAAACTGTTTTTT
>TRBV7-9|few|-|TRBJ2-1
CASSSEGPWDEQFF
TGTGCCAGCAGCTCGGAGGGTCCCTGGGATGAGCAGTTCTTC
>TRBV9|-|-|TRBJ1-1
CASSVGWGQGTEAFF
TGTGCCAGCAGCGTAGGGTGGGGGCAGGGCACTGAAGCTTTCTTT
>TRBV5-6|-|TRBD2|TRBJ2-7
CASSLALAGGLGEQYF
TGTGCCAGCAGCTTGGCCCTAGCGGGAGGGCTAGGCGAGCAGTACTTC
>TRBV15|once|-|TRBJ2-7
CATSRVRARPYEQYF
TGTGCCACCAGCAGAGTGAGGGCCAGGCCCTACGAGCAGTACTTC
>TRBV15|once|TRBD1|TRBJ2-7
CATSGDRFKQYF
TGTGCCACCAGCGGGGACAGGTTCAAGCAGTACTTC
>TRBV27|few|-|TRBJ2-7
CASSLSATDSGEQYF
TGTGCCAGCAGTTTGTCAGCCACGGATTCGGGCGAGCAGTACTTC
>TRBV21-1|-|-|TRBJ1-4
CASRGRPTRAEKLFF
TGTGCCAGCAGGGGGCGCCCAACCAGAGCGGAAAAACTGTTTTTT
>TRBV19|-|-|TRBJ1-1
CASSIRGPAEAFF
TGTGCCAGTAGTATTCGGGGTCCAGCTGAAGCTTTCTTT
>TRBV19|-|-|TRBJ1-1
CASSLQVQNTEAFF
TGTGCCAGTAGTTTACAGGTTCAGAACACTGAAGCTTTCTTT
>TRBV5-1|-|-|TRBJ2-7
CASSLGVTSYEQYF
TGCGCCAGCAGCTTGGGAGTAACTTCCTACGAGCAGTACTTC
>TRBV7-9|-|-|TRBJ2-3
CASSLEEGARTDTQYF
TGTGCCAGCAGCTTAGAGGAGGGGGCCCGCACAGATACGCAGTATTTT
>TRBV5-1|-|-|TRBJ1-5
CASSRLGGEGQPQHF
TGCGCCAGCAGCCGACTGGGGGGAGAGGGTCAGCCCCAGCATTTT
>TRBV6-6|few|-|TRBJ2-7
CASSYRSPGPHEQYF
TGTGCCAGCAGTTACCGATCACCGGGTCCCCACGAGCAGTACTTC
>TRBV9|-|-|TRBJ1-1
CASSVDTGRTEAFF
TGTGCCAGCAGCGTAGATACAGGGAGAACTGAAGCTTTCTTT
>TRBV6-5|many|TRBD1|TRBJ1-2
CASSASSGTGNIYTF
TGTGCCAGCAGCGCCTCTTCCGGGACAGGGAATATCTACACCTTC
>TRBV28|-|-|TRBJ1-4
CASSLGGKEEKLFF
TGTGCCAGCAGTTTAGGGGGGAAGGAGGAAAAACTGTTTTTT
>TRBV9|-|-|TRBJ1-6
CASSVQGKGSPLHF
TGTGCCAGCAGCGTACAGGGGAAAGGCTCACCCCTCCACTTT
>TRBV4-1|-|-|TRBJ2-7
CASSFRPRTESYEQYF
TGCGCCAGCAGCTTTCGCCCTCGGACTGAGTCCTACGAGCAGTACTTC
>TRBV5-1|-|-|TRBJ2-6
CASSLELQANVLTF
TGCGCCAGCAGCTTGGAACTGCAAGCCAACGTCCTGACTTTC
>TRBV5-1|-|TRBD1|TRBJ2-5
CASSSGRGQETQYF
TGCGCCAGCTCCTCGGGCAGGGGGCAAGAGACCCAGTACTTC
>TRBV27|few|-|TRBJ1-4
CVSRLRASAPTNEKLFF
TGTGTCAGCAGATTGCGGGCGTCCGCCCCAACTAATGAAAAACTGTTTTTT
>TRBV28|-|-|TRBJ1-2
CASKQVSYGYTF
TGTGCCAGCAAACAGGTTTCTTATGGCTACACCTTC
>TRBV28|-|-|TRBJ1-4
CASSSPPGYNEKLFF
TGTGCCAGCAGTTCCCCTCCCGGGTATAATGAAAAACTGTTTTTT
>TRBV10-2|few|-|TRBJ2-3
CASRGGGAFTDTQYF
TGCGCCAGCCGAGGGGGGGGAGCCTTCACAGATACGCAGTATTTT
>TRBV10-3|-|-|TRBJ1-2
CAISGRGSYGYTF
TGTGCCATCAGTGGGCGGGGGAGCTATGGCTACACCTTC
>TRBV7-8|-|-|TRBJ1-5
CASSLLALGNQPQHF
TGTGCCAGCAGCTTGTTAGCCTTGGGTAATCAGCCCCAGCATTTT